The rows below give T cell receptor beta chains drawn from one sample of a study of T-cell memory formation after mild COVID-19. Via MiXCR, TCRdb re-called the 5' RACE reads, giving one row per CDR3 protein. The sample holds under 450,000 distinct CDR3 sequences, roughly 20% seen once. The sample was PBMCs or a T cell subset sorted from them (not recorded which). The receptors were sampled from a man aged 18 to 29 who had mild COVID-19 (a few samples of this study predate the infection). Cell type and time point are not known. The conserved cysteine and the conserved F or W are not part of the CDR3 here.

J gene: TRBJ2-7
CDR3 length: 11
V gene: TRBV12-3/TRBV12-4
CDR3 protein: ASSFQGKYEQY

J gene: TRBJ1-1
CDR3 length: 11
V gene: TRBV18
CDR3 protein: ASSGTDNTEAF

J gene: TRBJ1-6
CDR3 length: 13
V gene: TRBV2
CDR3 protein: ARRVDSLFNSPLH

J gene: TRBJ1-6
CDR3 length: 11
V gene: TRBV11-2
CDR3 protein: ASSRGGYSPLH

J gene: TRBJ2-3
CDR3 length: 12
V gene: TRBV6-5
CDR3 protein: ASSSGTGTDTQY

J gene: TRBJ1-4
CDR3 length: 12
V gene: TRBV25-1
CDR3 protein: ASSGTTGDEKLF

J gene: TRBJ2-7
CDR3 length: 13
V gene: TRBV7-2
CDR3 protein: ASSGRVSSSYEQY

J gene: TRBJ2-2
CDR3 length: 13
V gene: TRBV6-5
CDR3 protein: ASSLASGGSGELF

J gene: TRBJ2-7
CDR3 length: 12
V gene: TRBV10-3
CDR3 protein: AILAAGHSYEQY

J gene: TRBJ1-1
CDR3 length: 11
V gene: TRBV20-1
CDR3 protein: SHRAGWNTEAF

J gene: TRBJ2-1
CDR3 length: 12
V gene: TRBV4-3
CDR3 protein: ASSQEARYNEQF

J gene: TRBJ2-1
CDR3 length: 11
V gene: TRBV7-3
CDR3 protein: ASSLSAYNEQF

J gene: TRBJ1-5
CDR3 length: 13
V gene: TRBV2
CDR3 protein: ASSLTLGGDQPQH

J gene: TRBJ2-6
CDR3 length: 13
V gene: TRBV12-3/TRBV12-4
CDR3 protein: ASSRGTTGANVLT

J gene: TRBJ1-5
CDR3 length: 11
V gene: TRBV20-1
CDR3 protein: SATDRRDQPQH

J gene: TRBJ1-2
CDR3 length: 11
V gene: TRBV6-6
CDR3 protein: ASSYGTGEGYT

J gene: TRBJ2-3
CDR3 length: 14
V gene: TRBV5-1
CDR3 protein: ASSFTGGPSTDTQY

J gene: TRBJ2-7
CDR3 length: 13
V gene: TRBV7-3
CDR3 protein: ASSLRGGDSYEQY

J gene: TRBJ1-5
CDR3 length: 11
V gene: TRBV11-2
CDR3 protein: ASGVGRDQPQH

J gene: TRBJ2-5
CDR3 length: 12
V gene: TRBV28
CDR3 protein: ASSPYSPRETQY

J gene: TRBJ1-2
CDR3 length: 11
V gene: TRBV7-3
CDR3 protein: ASSRQEGVGYT

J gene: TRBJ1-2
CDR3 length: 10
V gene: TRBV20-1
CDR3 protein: SAGRLSGGYT

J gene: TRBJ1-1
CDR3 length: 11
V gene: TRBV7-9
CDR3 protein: ASSAQGVGEAF

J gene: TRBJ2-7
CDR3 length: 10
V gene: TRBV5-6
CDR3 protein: ASTLWGGEQY

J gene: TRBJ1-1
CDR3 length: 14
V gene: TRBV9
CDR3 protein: ASSPNPTGGGTEAF

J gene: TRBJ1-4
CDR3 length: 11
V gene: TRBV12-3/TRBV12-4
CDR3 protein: ASRDREGEKLF

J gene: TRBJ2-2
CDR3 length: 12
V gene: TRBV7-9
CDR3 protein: ASSLTMNTGELF

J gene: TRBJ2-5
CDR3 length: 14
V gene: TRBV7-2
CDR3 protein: ASSPREGALIETQY

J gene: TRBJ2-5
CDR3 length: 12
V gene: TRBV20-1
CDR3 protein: SPRGRRFQETQY

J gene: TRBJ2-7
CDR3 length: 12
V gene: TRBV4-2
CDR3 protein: ASSQPDGTYEQY

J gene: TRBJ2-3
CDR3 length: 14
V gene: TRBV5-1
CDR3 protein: ASSPPGGRSTDTQY

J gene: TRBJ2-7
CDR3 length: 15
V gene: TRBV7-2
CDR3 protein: ASSSRGATDTTYEQY

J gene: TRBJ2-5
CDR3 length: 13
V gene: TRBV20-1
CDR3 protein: SARKPGARQETQY

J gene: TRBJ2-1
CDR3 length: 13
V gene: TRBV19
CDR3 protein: ASSIEGQGDNEQF

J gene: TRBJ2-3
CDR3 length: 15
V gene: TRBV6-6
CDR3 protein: ASSYSTAELSTDTQY

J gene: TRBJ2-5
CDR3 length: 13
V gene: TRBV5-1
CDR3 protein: ASSLGTSGQETQY

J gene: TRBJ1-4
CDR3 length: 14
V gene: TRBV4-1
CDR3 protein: ASSRTGAATNEKLF

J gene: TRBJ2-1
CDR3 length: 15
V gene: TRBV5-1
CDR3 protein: ASRGLAGGTRLGEQF

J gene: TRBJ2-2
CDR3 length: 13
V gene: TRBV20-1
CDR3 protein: SAKGSSGDTGELF

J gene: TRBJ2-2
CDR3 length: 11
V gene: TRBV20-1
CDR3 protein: SARVINTGELF

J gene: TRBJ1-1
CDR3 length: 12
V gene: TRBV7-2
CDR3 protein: ASSLVQPYTEAF

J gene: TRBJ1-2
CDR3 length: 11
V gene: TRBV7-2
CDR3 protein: ASSVDFSYGYT

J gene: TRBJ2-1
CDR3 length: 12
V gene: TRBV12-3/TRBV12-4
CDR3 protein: ASTPPCCYNEQF

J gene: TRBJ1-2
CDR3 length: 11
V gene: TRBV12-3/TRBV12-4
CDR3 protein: ATQNEHLYGYT

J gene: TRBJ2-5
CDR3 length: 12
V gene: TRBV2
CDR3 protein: ASRMEVVGETQY

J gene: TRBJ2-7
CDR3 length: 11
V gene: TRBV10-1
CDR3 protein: ASSEGTGYGQY

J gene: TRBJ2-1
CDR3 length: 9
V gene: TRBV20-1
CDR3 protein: STEPVNEQF

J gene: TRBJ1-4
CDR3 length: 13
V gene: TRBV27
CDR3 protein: ASSQFGVEGEKLF

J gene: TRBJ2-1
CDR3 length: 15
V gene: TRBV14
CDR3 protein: ASSTTSGGSGNNEQF